This passage covers 3 T cell receptor beta chains from one sample sequenced in a study of T-cell memory formation after mild COVID-19. Using its own MiXCR run on the 5' RACE reads, TCRdb lists one record per CDR3 protein. Among 250,000 to 300,000 distinct CDR3 sequences, around 15% were seen once, and the ten largest hold 22%. The sequenced sample was PBMCs or a T cell subset sorted from them (not recorded which). All receptors derive from a man between 18 and 29 years old who had mild COVID-19 (a few samples of this study predate the infection). Cell type and time point are not known.

This clonotype was seen a handful of times. V gene TRBV6-2 or TRBV6-3 combines with J gene TRBJ1-2; D not resolved. Trimming removed 6 bases at V and 4 bases at J, with 15 bases between. The CDR3 runs to 14 residues. CDR1 and CDR2 (germline): MNHEY, SVGEGT. This CDR3 reads CASSAAFLRYGYTF. The CDR3 coding sequence is TGTGCCAGCAGCGCGGCTTTTCTACGCTATGGCTACACCTTC.

This clonotype was counted only a few times. This rearrangement joins TRBV9 to TRBJ2-6; unclear D gene. Trimming removed 4 bases from V and 0 bases from J, with 17 bases in between. Per the germline V gene, CDR1 is SGDLS and CDR2 is YYNGEE. The CDR3 consists of 18 residues. The CDR3 DNA reads TGTGCCAGCAGCTTACGCTTCGTCCACAGCTCTGGGGCCAACGTCCTGACTTTC. This translates into CASSLRFVHSSGANVLTF.

Many counts were recorded for this clonotype. The chain is built from TRBV7-8 and TRBJ1-6, with a tentative D call TRBD1 (5 bases). With 5 bases removed from V and 2 bases from J, the gap between germline ends came to 19 bases. The CDR3 covers 18 residues. Germline V gene data show CDR1 as SGHVS and CDR2 as FQNEAQ. CDR3 nucleotides: TGTGCCAGCAGCACAACTACCCGGGACTCCACCTATAATTCACCCCTCCACTTT. Encoded protein: CASSTTTRDSTYNSPLHF.